Presented here are 15 T cell receptor beta chains from one specimen sequenced in a study of cytomegalovirus exposure and HLA in healthy donors. PCR employed 60 Vbeta and 13 Jbeta primers. Repertoires were generated with immunoSEQ multiplex PCR, while TCRdb's copy carries only in-frame clones and drops some. The repertoire table contains some 130,000 clones. Input material: PBMCs. All receptors come from a man aged 18 to 30 in good health and CMV-seronegative.

The chain links TRBV11-2 to TRBJ1-2; D may be TRBD1 (6 bases). Deletions cut 7 bases from V and 5 bases from J, with 23 bases between. Looked up from germline, CDR1 is SGHAT and CDR2 is FQNNGV. CDR3 length equals 16 residues. Here the CDR3 DNA reads TGTGCCAGCACCCCGCTACGAGGACAGCGACTTTATGGCTACACCTTC. Protein sequence: CASTPLRGQRLYGYTF.

The rearrangement links TRBV11-2 to TRBJ2-5, with 15 bases matching TRBD2. Germline assignment: CDR1 SGHAT and CDR2 FQNNGV. After removal of 4 bases from V and 7 bases from J, the junction contained 7 bases not matched to a gene. The CDR3 loop spans 16 amino acids. CDR3 in DNA: TGTGCCAGCAGCTCAGGACTAGCGGGGGGGCTTGGGACCCAGTACTTC. It codes for CASSSGLAGGLGTQYF.

The J gene is TRBJ2-1, the V gene TRBV7-9, with D maybe TRBD1 (5 bases). Germline values: CDR1 SEHNR, CDR2 FQNEAQ (reference sequence). CDR3 size: 15 residues. Trimming stripped 1 base from V and 5 bases from J, with 12 bases between. The CDR3 DNA is TGTGCCAGCAGCTTAGGGTGGAACAGGAACAATGAGCAGTTCTTC. This codes for CASSLGWNRNNEQFF.

The chain uses TRBV12-5 and TRBJ2-1, with D possibly being TRBD2 (6 bases). V gave up 8 bases and J gave up 9 bases, with 26 bases separating them. CDR3 length equals 16 residues. Germline V gene lookup returns CDR1 LGHNT and CDR2 FRNRAP. CDR3 coding DNA: TGTGCTAGTTCATTAGAGGGGTCGTATCTTAGCGGTGAGCAGTTCTTC. This gives the protein CASSLEGSYLSGEQFF.

The rearrangement joins TRBV9 to TRBJ2-2; D gene unclear. The CDR3 consists of 12 residues. Germline CDR1 and CDR2: SGDLS and YYNGEE. V gave up 0 bases and J gave up 15 bases, with 12 bases separating them. The CDR3 spells CASSVESQRMFF. The CDR3 nucleotides read TGTGCCAGCAGCGTAGAATCTCAGAGGATGTTTTTT.

The chain uses TRBV7-9 and TRBJ2-5; 14 bases are a match to TRBD2. The CDR3 is 18 residues long. CDR1 is SEHNR and CDR2 is FQNEAQ in the germline V gene (reference sequence). The V gene end was trimmed by 5 bases and the J gene end by 2 bases; junction bases not matched to a gene: 10. As DNA, the CDR3 is TGTGCCAGCAGCCCCCAGACTAGCGGGAGGGCCTCGCAAGAGACCCAGTACTTC. Protein: CASSPQTSGRASQETQYF.

The rearrangement uses TRBV7-2 and TRBJ1-2, with 7 positions matching TRBD1. From germline, CDR1 is SGHTA and CDR2 FQGNSA. The CDR3 spans 15 residues. With V trimmed by 5 bases and J by 4 bases, 10 bases remained unmatched. The CDR3 bases are TGTGCCAGCAGCCCGAGCCGTGGACAGGTCTATGGCTACACCTTC. It codes for CASSPSRGQVYGYTF.

This chain connects TRBV29-1 to TRBJ2-3; no definite D call. This CDR3 is built from 12 residues. The germline CDR1 and CDR2 sequences are SQVTM and ANQGSEA. Trimming took off 4 bases at V and 2 bases at J, with 7 bases between the two ends. CDR3 residues: CSVGQNTDTQYF. In nucleotides, the CDR3 is TGCAGCGTTGGACAAAACACAGATACGCAGTATTTT.

This chain links TRBV7-2 with TRBJ1-2, with D possibly TRBD1 on 5 matching bases. The CDR3 consists of 14 residues. Trimming shortened V by 5 bases and J by 2 bases, and 12 bases separated the two germline ends. In germline, CDR1 is SGHTA, CDR2 FQGNSA. The CDR3 sequence is CASSPETANYGYTF. CDR3 sequence (DNA): TGTGCCAGCAGCCCAGAGACAGCAAACTATGGCTACACCTTC.

As DNA, the CDR3 is TGTGCCAGTAGTATAGTAATCGGGTCCTACGAGCAGTACTTC. This codes for CASSIVIGSYEQYF. The rearrangement links TRBV19 to TRBJ2-7, with unresolved D. Per the germline V gene, CDR1 is LNHDA and CDR2 is SQIVND (reference sequence). V was cut by 1 base and J by 1 base, with 8 bases left in between. The CDR3 runs to 14 residues.

This chain connects TRBV4-2 to TRBJ2-7, with a tentative D call TRBD2 (7 bases). Germline V gene sequence: CDR1 LGHNA, CDR2 YNFKEQ. This CDR3 is 16 amino acids long. V was shortened by 1 base and J by 2 bases, with 15 bases between the two germline ends. CDR3 in DNA: TGTGCCAGCAGCCAAGGGGACCAAGGGGGGGCCTACGAGCAGTACTTC. It is translated as CASSQGDQGGAYEQYF.

The chain employs TRBV20-1 and TRBJ2-1, with D tentatively TRBD2 (6 bases). The CDR3 runs 10 residues. CDR1 DFQATT and CDR2 SNEGSKA come from the germline V gene (reference sequence). This chain's CDR3 is CSGTRESEFF. The CDR3 bases are TGCAGCGGAACGCGGGAATCCGAGTTCTTC.

The genes are TRBV15 and TRBJ2-7; D is ambiguous. CDR3 size: 14 residues. Trimming removed 0 bases from V and 3 bases from J, with 9 bases in between. Germline assignment: CDR1 LNHNV and CDR2 YYDKDF (reference sequence). This CDR3 is CATSRDPGDYEQYF. In nucleotides, the CDR3 is TGTGCCACCAGCAGAGACCCCGGAGACTACGAGCAGTACTTC.

The chain uses TRBV5-4 and TRBJ2-7; TRBD1 aligns across 10 bases. With 4 bases clipped from V and 4 bases from J, the junction kept 5 bases outside the gene matches. The CDR3 covers 14 residues. Germline-derived CDR1 and CDR2 are SGHNT and YYREEE (reference sequence). This CDR3 is CASSTPGQGYEQYF. CDR3 nucleotide sequence: TGTGCCAGCAGCACGCCGGGACAGGGGTACGAGCAGTACTTC.

The chain links TRBV28 to TRBJ1-6; tentative D call: TRBD1 (6 bases). V lost 6 bases and J lost 10, with 13 bases in between. The CDR3 is made up of 13 amino acids. Germline V CDR1 and CDR2: MDHEN, SYDVKM. The CDR3 DNA is TGTGCCAGCAGCCCTGTGACAGGATCACCCCTCCACTTT. Translated: CASSPVTGSPLHF.